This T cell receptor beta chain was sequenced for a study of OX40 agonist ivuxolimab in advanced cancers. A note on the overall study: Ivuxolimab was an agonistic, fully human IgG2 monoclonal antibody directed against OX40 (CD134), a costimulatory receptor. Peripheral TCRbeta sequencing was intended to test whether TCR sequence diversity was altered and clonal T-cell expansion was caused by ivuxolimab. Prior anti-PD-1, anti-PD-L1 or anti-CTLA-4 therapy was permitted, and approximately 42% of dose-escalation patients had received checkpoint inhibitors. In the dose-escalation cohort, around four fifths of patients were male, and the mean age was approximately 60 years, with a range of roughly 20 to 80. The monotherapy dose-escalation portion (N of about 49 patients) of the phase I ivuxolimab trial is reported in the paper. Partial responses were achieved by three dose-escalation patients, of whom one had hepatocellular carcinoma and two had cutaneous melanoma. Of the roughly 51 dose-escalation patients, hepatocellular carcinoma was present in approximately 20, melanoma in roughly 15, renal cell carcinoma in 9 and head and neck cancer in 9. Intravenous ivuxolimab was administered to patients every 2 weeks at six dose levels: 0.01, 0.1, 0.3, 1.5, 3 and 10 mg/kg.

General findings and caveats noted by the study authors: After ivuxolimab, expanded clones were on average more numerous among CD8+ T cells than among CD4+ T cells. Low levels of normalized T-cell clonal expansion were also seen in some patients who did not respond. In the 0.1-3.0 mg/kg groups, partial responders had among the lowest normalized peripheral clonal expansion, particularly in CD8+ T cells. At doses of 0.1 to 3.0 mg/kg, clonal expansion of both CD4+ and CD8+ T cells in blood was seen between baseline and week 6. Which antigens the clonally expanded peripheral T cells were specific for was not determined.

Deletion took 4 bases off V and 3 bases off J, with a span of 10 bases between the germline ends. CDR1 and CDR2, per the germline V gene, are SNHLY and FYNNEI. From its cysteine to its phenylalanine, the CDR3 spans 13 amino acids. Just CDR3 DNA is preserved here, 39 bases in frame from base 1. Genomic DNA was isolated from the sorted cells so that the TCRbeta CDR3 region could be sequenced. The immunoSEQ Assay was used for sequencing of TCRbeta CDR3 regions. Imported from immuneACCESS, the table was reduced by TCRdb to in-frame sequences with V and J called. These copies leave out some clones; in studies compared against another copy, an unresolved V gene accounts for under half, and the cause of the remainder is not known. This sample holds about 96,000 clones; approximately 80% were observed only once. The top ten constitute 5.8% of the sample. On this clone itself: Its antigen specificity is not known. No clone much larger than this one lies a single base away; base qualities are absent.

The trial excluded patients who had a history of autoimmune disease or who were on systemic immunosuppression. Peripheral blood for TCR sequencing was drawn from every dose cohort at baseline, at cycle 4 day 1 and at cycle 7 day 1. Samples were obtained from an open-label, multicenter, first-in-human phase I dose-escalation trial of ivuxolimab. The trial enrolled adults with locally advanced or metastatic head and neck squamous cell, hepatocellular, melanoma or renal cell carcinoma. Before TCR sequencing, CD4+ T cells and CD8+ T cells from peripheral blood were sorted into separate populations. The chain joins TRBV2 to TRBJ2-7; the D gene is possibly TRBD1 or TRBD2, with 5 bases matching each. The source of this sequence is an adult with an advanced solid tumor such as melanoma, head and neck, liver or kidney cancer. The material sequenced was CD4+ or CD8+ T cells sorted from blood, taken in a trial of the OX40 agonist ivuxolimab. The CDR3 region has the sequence CASSGDGHYEQYF. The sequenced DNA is TGTGCCAGCAGTGGGGACGGCCACTACGAGCAGTACTTC.